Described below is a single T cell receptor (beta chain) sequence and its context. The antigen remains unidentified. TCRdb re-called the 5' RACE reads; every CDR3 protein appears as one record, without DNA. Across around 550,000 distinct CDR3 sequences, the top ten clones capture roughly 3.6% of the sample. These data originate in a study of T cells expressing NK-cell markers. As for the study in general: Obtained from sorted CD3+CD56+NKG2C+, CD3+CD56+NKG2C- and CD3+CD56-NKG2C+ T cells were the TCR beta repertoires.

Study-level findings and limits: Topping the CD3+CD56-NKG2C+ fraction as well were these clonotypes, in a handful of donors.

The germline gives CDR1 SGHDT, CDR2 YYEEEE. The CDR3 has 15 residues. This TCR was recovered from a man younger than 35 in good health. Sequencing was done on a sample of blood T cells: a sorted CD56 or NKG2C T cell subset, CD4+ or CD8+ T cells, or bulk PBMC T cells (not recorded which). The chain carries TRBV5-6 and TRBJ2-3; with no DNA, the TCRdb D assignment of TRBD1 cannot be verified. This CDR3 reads CASSATGIGTDTQYF.